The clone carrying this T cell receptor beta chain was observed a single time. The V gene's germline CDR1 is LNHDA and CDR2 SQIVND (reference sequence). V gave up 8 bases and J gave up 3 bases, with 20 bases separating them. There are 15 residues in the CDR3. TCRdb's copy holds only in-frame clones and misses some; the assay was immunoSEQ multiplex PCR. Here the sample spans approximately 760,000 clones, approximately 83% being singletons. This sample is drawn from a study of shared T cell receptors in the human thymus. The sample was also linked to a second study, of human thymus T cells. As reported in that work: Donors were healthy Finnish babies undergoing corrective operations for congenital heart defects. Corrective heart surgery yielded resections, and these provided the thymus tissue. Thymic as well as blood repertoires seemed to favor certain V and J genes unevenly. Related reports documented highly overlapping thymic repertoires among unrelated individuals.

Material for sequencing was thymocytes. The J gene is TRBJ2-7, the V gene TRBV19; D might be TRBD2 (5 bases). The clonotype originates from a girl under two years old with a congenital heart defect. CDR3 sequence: CASSIPGGSVYEQYF. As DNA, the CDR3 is TGTGCCAGTTCTATCCCCGGAGGCAGTGTCTACGAGCAGTACTTC.